This TCR beta chain was captured by sequencing in a study of T cells expressing NK-cell markers. Looking at the study overall: TCR beta repertoires came from sorted CD3+CD56+NKG2C+, CD3+CD56+NKG2C- and CD3+CD56-NKG2C+ T cells.

Germline V gene data show CDR1 as ENHRY and CDR2 as SYGVKD. CDR3 length: 15 amino acids. For each CDR3 protein, TCRdb gives one entry from its re-call of the 5' RACE reads, without DNA. This sample's table reports approximately 170,000 distinct CDR3 sequences. The V and J genes are TRBV10-3 and TRBJ2-6. What was sequenced was blood T cells: a sorted CD56 or NKG2C T cell subset, CD4+ or CD8+ T cells, or bulk PBMC T cells (not recorded which). This sequence was found in a man aged 18 to 69 in good health. The CDR3 spells CAIGGGASGANVLTF.